Listed here is a single TCR beta chain. Its antigen is unidentified. The identical CDR3 is also encoded by other nucleotide sequences in the sample. Genomic DNA from each subset was divided evenly over several immunoSEQ plates. Assay used: immunoSEQ multiplex PCR; TCRdb lists only in-frame clones, some missing. The sample lists millions of clones, over 85% occurring once. The sample is drawn from a study of shared clonotypes between healthy human individuals. The CDR3 contains 15 residues. V lost 4 bases and J lost 1; bases outside the gene matches: 2. Germline CDR1 is SGHRS and CDR2 is YFSETQ. Notes on the study in general: When compared with the clonotypes that were shared by all four sorted-subset donors, the non-shared clonotypes turned out to have lower generation probabilities. The small donor group covered limited genetic and exposure diversity. Rarefaction curves obtained for sorted subsets showed sequencing incomplete despite large depth.

The clonotype originates from a man aged 18 to 29 in good health. The material sequenced was naive CD4+ T cells sorted from blood. The subset was: CD45RA+ positively selected. V gene TRBV5-1 combines with J gene TRBJ2-5; 12 nucleotides match TRBD2. The CDR3 reads CASSLAGGTQETQYF. For the CDR3, the DNA is TGCGCCAGCAGCCTAGCGGGAGGGACCCAAGAGACCCAGTACTTC. Full variable domain (outside the CDR3, taken from reference TRBV5-1 and TRBJ2-5): KAGVTQTPRYLIKTRGQQVTLSCSPISGHRSVSWYQQTPGQGLQFLFEYFSETQRNKGNFPGRFSGRQFSNSRSEMNVSTLELGDSALYLCASSLAGGTQETQYFGPGTRLLVL.